This TCR beta chain was documented in a study of PD-1 blockade in classical Hodgkin lymphoma. Study-level results: Whoever responded completely had baseline diversity much like that seen in newly diagnosed patients. Nivolumab initiated under 1 year post-ASCT led to patient exclusion.

Exposure to brentuximab vedotin varied, and each patient had relapsed following autologous stem cell transplantation. In regard to this clone: Its antigen is as yet unknown.

Trimming left V 4 bases short and J 6 bases short, with 31 bases between. This CDR3 region has 20 residues. Germline V gene lookup returns CDR1 MGHRA and CDR2 YSYEKL. The data were produced by immunoSEQ multiplex PCR, yet TCRdb's version contains in-frame clones alone and is incomplete. The table shows 45,000 to 60,000 clones, with 81% occurring only once. The sample consisted of peripheral blood mononuclear cells (PBMCs), taken at baseline. V usage is TRBV4-1 and J usage is TRBJ2-1, with D perhaps matching TRBD1 or TRBD2 (5 bases each). This TCR derives from a human donor with classical Hodgkin lymphoma. CDR3 region: CASSPPLLTGPQRASNEQFF. CDR3 bases: TGCGCCAGCAGCCCTCCCTTATTGACGGGACCGCAACGAGCCTCCAATGAGCAGTTCTTC.